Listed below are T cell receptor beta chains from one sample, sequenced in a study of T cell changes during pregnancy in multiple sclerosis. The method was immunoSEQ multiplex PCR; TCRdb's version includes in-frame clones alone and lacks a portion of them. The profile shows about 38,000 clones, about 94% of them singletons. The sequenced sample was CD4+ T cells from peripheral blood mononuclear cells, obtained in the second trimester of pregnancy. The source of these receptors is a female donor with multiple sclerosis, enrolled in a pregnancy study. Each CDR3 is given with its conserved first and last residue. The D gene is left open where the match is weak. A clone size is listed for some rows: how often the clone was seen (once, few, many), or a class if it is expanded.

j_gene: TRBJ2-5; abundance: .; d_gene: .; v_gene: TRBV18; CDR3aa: CASSLRQLGETQYF; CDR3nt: TGTGCCAGCTCACTCCGACAGTTGGGGGAGACCCAGTACTTC
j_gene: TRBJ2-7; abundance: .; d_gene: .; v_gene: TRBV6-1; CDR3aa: CASSEKGGWGPRRGRGQYF; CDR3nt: TGTGCCAGCAGTGAAAAGGGGGGGTGGGGACCCCGTAGGGGACGTGGGCAGTACTTC
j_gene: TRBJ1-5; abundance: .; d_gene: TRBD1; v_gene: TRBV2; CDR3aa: CASTSGQGPFSNQPQHF; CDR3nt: TGTGCCAGCACCTCAGGACAGGGACCCTTTAGCAATCAGCCCCAGCATTTT
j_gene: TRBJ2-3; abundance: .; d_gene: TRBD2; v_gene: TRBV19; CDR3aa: CASSMVAGAPTDTQYF; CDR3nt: TGTGCCAGTAGTATGGTAGCGGGGGCGCCCACAGATACGCAGTATTTT
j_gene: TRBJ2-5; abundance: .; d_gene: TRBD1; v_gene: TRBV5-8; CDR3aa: CATKEQGKGQETQYF; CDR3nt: TGTGCCACCAAAGAACAGGGGAAGGGCCAAGAGACCCAGTACTTC
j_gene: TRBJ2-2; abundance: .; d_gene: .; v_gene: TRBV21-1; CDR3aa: CASSNPDRANTGELFF; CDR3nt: TGTGCCAGCAGCAACCCGGACAGGGCGAACACCGGGGAGCTGTTTTTT
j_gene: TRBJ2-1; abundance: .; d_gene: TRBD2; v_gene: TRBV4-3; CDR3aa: CASSLSSGGGNEQFF; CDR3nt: TGCGCCAGCAGCCTCTCAAGCGGGGGCGGGAATGAGCAGTTCTTC
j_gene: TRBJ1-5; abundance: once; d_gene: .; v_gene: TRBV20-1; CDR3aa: CSAPISQHF; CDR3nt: TGCAGTGCTCCTATCTCCCAGCATTTT
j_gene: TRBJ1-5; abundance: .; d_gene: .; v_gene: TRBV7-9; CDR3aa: CASRDTGTNQPQHF; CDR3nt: TGTGCCAGCAGAGACACAGGAACCAATCAGCCCCAGCATTTT
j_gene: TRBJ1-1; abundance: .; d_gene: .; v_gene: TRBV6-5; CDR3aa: CASSYSGPLGTEAFF; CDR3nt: TGTGCCAGCAGTTACTCTGGGCCGTTGGGCACTGAAGCTTTCTTT
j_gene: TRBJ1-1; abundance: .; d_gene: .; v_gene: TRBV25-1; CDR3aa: CASSEAGYQAFF; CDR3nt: TGTGCCAGCAGTGAGGCGGGGTATCAAGCTTTCTTT
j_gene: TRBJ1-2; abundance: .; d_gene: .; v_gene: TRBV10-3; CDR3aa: CAISPNRGNYGYTF; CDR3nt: TGTGCCATCAGTCCCAATCGGGGTAACTATGGCTACACCTTC
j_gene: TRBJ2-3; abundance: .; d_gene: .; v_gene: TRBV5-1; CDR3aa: CASSSRITSKGTDTQYF; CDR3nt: TGCGCCAGCAGCTCCCGCATTACTAGCAAGGGCACAGATACGCAGTATTTT
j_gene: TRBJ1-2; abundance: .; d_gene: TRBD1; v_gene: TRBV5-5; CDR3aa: CASSLVGGTGGVYGYTF; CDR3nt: TGTGCCAGCAGCTTGGTAGGTGGGACAGGGGGCGTCTATGGCTACACCTTC
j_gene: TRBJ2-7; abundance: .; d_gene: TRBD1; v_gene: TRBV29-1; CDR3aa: CSVAVGQAYEQYF; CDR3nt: TGCAGCGTTGCAGTGGGACAGGCCTACGAGCAGTACTTC
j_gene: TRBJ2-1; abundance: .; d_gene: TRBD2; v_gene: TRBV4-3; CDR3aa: CASSLSNPTSGGTSSYNEQFF; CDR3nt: TGCGCCAGCAGCCTCTCAAACCCGACTAGCGGGGGGACGAGCTCCTACAATGAGCAGTTCTTC
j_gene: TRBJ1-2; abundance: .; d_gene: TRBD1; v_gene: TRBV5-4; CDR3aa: CASSFQQGLGYTF; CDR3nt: TGTGCCAGCAGCTTTCAACAGGGGCTTGGCTACACCTTC
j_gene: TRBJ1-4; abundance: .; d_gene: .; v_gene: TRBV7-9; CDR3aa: CASSFRQDNEKLFF; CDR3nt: TGTGCCAGCAGCTTCCGACAGGACAATGAAAAACTGTTTTTT
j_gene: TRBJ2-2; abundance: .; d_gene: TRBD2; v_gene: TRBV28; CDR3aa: CATREAGGPGTGELFF; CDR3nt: TGTGCCACGCGGGAGGCGGGAGGGCCGGGGACCGGGGAGCTGTTTTTT
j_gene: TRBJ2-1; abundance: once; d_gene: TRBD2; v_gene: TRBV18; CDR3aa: CASSPLPGGDNEQFF; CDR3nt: TGTGCCAGCTCACCTTTGCCGGGGGGGGACAATGAGCAGTTCTTC
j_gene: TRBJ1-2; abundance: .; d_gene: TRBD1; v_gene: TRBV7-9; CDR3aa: CASIGQGASYTF; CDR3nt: TGTGCCAGCATAGGACAGGGGGCGAGCTACACCTTC
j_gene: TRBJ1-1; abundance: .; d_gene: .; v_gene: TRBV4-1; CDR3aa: CASSQDAGASTEAFF; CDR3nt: TGCGCCAGCAGCCAAGATGCGGGGGCAAGCACTGAAGCTTTCTTT
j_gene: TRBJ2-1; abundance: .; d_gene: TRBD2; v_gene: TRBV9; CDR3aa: CASRRGASGKNGVNEQFF; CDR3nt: TGTGCCAGCCGTCGAGGGGCTAGCGGGAAGAATGGAGTGAATGAGCAGTTCTTC
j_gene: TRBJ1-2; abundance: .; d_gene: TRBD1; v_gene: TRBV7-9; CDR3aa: CASSFFGTGDGYTF; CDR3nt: TGTGCCAGCAGCTTCTTTGGGACAGGGGACGGCTACACCTTC